This TCR beta chain originates from a study of T cell responses to AZD1222 COVID-19 vaccine. Study-wide findings and caveats: Baseline seropositivity occurred in only a handful of AZD1222 recipients. The span of vaccine-associated CD4 TCRs extended across spike, with dominance at 160-218 and 743-854. Close to half of all spike-specific TCRs reportedly target regions of the variants that are unmutated. A mostly white British donor set with more females was recruited, and clonal diversity was possibly underestimated.

TCRdb's copy holds only in-frame clones and misses some; the assay was immunoSEQ multiplex PCR. The repertoire holds 130,000 or so clones, around 85% seen once, with 7.9% in the top ten. In regard to this clone: Its antigen is unidentified.

There are 18 residues in the CDR3. The germline CDR1 and CDR2 sequences are MNHEY and SMNVEV (reference sequence). V lost 5 bases, J lost 6 bases, and 23 bases lay in between. Material: peripheral blood, obtained 28 days after the second dose of the MenACWY control vaccine. This chain connects TRBV27 to TRBJ1-6, with a tentative D call TRBD1 (5 bases). This TCR came from an adult who received the MenACWY meningococcal vaccine as a control. The CDR3: CASSPLTGTGFGNSPLHF. The CDR3 region has the DNA TGTGCCAGCAGTCCCCTAACCGGGACGGGCTTCGGTAATTCACCCCTCCACTTT.